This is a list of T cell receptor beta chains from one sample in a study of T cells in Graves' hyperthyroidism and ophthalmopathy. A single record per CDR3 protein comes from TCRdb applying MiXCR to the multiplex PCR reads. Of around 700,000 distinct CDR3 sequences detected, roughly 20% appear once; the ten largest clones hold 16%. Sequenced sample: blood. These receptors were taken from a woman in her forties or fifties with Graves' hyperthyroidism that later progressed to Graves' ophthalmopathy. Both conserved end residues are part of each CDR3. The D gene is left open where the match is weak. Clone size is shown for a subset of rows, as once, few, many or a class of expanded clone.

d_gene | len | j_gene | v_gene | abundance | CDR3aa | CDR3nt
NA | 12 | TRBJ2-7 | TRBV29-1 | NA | CSGGRGSYEQYF | TGCAGCGGTGGTAGGGGGTCCTACGAGCAGTACTTC
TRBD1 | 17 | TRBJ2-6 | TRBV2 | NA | CASTGQGALSGANVLTF | TGTGCCAGCACAGGACAGGGTGCCCTCTCTGGGGCCAACGTCCTGACTTTC
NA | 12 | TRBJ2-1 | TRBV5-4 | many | CASSHAGREQFF | TGTGCCAGCAGCCATGCAGGACGGGAGCAGTTCTTC
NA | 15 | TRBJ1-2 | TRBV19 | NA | CASSIGTLPPSGYTF | TGTGCCAGTAGTATCGGGACTCTCCCTCCGAGTGGCTACACCTTC
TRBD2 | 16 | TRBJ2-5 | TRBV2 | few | CASSEKAGEPQETQYF | TGTGCCAGCAGTGAAAAAGCGGGGGAACCTCAAGAGACCCAGTACTTC
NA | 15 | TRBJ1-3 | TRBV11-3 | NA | CASSATGISGNTIYF | TGTGCCAGCAGCGCCACCGGGATCTCTGGAAACACCATATATTTT
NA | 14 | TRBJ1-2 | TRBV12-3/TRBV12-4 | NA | CASSLSPAHCGYTF | TGTGCCAGCAGTTTATCACCCGCCCATTGTGGCTACACCTTC
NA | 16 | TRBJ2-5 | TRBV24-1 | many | CATSDSRGSWSETQYF | TGTGCCACCAGTGATTCACGGGGTAGCTGGTCGGAGACCCAGTACTTC
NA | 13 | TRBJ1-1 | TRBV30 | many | CAWRTGGGTEAFF | TGTGCCTGGAGAACGGGGGGTGGAACTGAAGCTTTCTTT
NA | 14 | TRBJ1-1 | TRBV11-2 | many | CASSLSRDNTEAFF | TGTGCCAGCAGCTTATCCCGGGACAACACTGAAGCTTTCTTT
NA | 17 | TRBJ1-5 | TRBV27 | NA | CASSLSRSGYSNQPQHF | TGTGCCAGCAGTTTATCGAGGTCGGGTTATAGCAATCAGCCCCAGCATTTT
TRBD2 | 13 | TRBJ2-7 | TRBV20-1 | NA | CSVRPGGTHEQYF | TGCAGTGTCCGACCCGGGGGGACCCACGAGCAGTACTTC
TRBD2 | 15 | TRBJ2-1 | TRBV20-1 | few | CSASLAGSSYNEQFF | TGCAGTGCTAGCCTAGCGGGCTCGTCCTACAATGAGCAGTTCTTC
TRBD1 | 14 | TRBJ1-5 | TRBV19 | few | CASSWTGEGQPQHF | TGTGCCAGTAGTTGGACAGGGGAGGGTCAGCCCCAGCATTTT
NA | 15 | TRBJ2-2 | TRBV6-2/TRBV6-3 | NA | CASNGRGGYTGELFF | TGTGCCAGCAACGGGAGAGGGGGATACACCGGGGAGCTGTTTTTT
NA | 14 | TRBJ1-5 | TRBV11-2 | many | CASSLSPVNQPQHF | TGTGCCAGCAGCTTAAGTCCAGTCAATCAGCCCCAGCATTTT
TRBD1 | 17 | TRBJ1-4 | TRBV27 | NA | CASSLLGQGASNEKLFF | TGTGCCAGCAGTTTATTGGGACAGGGGGCAAGTAATGAAAAACTGTTTTTT
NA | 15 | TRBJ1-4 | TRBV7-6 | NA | CASSPRTATNEKLFF | TGTGCCAGCAGCCCCCGGACAGCAACTAATGAAAAACTGTTTTTT
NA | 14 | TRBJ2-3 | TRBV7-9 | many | CASGNYAGQDTQYF | TGTGCCAGCGGGAATTATGCAGGGCAGGATACGCAGTATTTT
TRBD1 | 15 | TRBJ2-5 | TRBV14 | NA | CASSQVLDRQETQYF | TGTGCCAGCAGCCAAGTCCTGGACAGGCAAGAGACCCAGTACTTC
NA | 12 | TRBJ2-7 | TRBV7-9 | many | CASSLARGEQYF | TGTGCCAGCAGCTTAGCTCGGGGCGAGCAGTACTTC
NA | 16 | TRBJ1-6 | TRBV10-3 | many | CAISGATGGSGSPLHF | TGTGCCATCAGTGGAGCAACAGGCGGATCGGGTTCACCCCTCCACTTT
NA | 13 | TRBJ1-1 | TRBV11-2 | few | CASTFLEGGSAFF | TGTGCCAGCACCTTTTTGGAGGGGGGATCGGCTTTCTTT
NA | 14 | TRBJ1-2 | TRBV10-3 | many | CAISEQTGLVGYTF | TGTGCCATCAGTGAGCAGACGGGACTGGTAGGCTACACCTTC
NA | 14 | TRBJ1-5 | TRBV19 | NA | CASTVTGREQPQHF | TGTGCCAGTACTGTCACAGGGAGGGAACAGCCCCAGCATTTT
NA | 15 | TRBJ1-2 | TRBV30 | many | CAWSVRLDSSYGYTF | TGTGCCTGGAGTGTACGATTGGACAGCTCTTATGGCTACACCTTC
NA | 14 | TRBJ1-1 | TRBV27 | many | CASSSGVVDTEAFF | TGTGCCAGCAGTTCCGGGGTGGTGGACACTGAAGCTTTCTTT
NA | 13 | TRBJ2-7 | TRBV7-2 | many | CASSFGGGYEQYF | TGTGCCAGCAGCTTTGGAGGGGGGTACGAGCAGTACTTC
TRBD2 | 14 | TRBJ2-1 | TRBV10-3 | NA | CAISESGTINEQFF | TGTGCCATCAGTGAGTCTGGGACTATCAATGAGCAGTTCTTC
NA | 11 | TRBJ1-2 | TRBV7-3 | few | CAKLDNYGYTF | TGTGCCAAACTCGACAACTATGGCTACACCTTC
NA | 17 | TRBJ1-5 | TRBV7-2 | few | CASSPQAAITSDQPQHF | TGTGCCAGCAGCCCCCAAGCGGCCATTACCTCCGATCAGCCCCAGCATTTT
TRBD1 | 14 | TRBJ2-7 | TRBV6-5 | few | CASSYSMTGFEQYF | TGTGCCAGCAGTTACTCGATGACAGGGTTCGAGCAGTACTTC
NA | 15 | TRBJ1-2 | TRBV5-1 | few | CASSLSQVDNYGYTF | TGCGCCAGCAGCTTGAGCCAGGTCGATAACTATGGCTACACCTTC
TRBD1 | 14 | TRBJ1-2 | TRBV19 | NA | CASRSRDRSYGYTF | TGTGCCAGTAGGTCCCGGGACAGGAGCTATGGCTACACCTTC
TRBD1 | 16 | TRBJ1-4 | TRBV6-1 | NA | CASSTNRGATNEKLFF | TGTGCCAGCAGTACTAACAGGGGTGCAACTAATGAAAAACTGTTTTTT
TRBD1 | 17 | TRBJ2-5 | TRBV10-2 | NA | CASSEPLSAGGGETQYF | TGCGCCAGCAGTGAACCCCTTTCGGCAGGGGGCGGGGAGACCCAGTACTTC
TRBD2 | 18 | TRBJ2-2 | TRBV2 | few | CASSVGLAGGINTGELFF | TGTGCCAGCAGTGTGGGACTAGCGGGGGGGATAAACACCGGGGAGCTGTTTTTT
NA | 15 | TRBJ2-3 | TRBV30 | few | CAWSLGTQGLDTQYF | TGTGCCTGGAGCCTGGGGACTCAGGGCCTAGATACGCAGTATTTT
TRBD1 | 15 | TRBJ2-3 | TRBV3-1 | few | CASSPRTGKTDTQYF | TGTGCCAGCAGCCCGCGGACAGGGAAAACAGATACGCAGTATTTT
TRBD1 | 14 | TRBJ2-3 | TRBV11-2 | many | CASSLEHRGDTQYF | TGTGCCAGCAGCTTAGAACACAGGGGGGATACGCAGTATTTT
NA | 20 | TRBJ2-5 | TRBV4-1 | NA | CASSQGILNRDIGTGETQYF | TGCGCCAGCAGCCAAGGAATCTTAAACCGGGACATAGGAACGGGGGAGACCCAGTACTTC
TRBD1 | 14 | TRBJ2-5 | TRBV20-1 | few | CSAGRTGLRETQYF | TGCAGTGCTGGGAGGACAGGGTTGAGGGAGACCCAGTACTTC
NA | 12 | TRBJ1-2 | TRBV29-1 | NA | CSGLDSNYGYTF | TGCAGCGGACTCGACAGTAACTATGGCTACACCTTC
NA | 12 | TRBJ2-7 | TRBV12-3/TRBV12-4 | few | CASGFHRYEQYF | TGTGCCAGTGGCTTCCACCGCTACGAGCAGTACTTC
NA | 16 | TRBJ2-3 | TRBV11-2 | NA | CASSQGSAESTDTQYF | TGTGCCAGCAGCCAAGGTTCTGCGGAGAGCACAGATACGCAGTATTTT
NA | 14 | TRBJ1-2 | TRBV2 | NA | CASGNRESSYGYTF | TGTGCCAGCGGCAACAGGGAGTCCTCCTATGGCTACACCTTC
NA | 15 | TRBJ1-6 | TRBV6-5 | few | CASSYSPSTGSPLHF | TGTGCCAGCAGTTACTCCCCCTCAACGGGTTCACCCCTCCACTTT
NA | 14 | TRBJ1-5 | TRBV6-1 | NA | CASSPGYGNQPQHF | TGTGCCAGCAGTCCAGGGTATGGCAATCAGCCCCAGCATTTT
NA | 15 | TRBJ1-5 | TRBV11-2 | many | CASSRWTGGNQPQHF | TGTGCCAGCAGTCGGTGGACCGGTGGCAATCAGCCCCAGCATTTT
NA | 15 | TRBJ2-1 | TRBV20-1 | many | CSARDSPGHYNEQFF | TGCAGTGCTAGAGATTCCCCGGGGCACTACAATGAGCAGTTCTTC
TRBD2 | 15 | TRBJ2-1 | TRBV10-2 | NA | CAIRSGATANNEQFF | TGCGCCATCAGGAGCGGGGCAACCGCAAACAATGAGCAGTTCTTC
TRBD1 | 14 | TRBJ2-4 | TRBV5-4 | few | CASSLGQGGNIQYF | TGTGCCAGCAGCTTGGGACAGGGTGGAAACATTCAGTACTTC
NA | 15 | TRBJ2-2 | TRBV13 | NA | CASSHLRGNTGELFF | TGTGCCAGCAGCCACCTTCGGGGGAACACCGGGGAGCTGTTTTTT
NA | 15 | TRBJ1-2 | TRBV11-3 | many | CASSPRGTTHYGYTF | TGTGCCAGCAGCCCTAGGGGGACCACACACTATGGCTACACCTTC
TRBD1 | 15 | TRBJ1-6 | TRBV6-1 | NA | CASSGDRDYNSPLHF | TGTGCCAGCAGTGGCGACAGGGACTATAATTCACCCCTCCACTTT
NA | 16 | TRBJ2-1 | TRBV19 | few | CASSIGLRDWYNEQFF | TGTGCCAGTAGTATAGGTCTCCGGGACTGGTACAATGAGCAGTTCTTC
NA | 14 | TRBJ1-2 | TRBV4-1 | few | CASSQEGQVYGYTF | TGCGCCAGCAGCCAAGAGGGACAAGTTTATGGCTACACCTTC
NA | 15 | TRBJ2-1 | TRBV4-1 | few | CASSQPPGHRNEQFF | TGCGCCAGCAGCCAGCCTCCGGGACACCGGAATGAGCAGTTCTTC
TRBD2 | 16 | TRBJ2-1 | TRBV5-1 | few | CASSLALAGGPNEQFF | TGCGCCAGCAGCTTGGCCCTAGCGGGGGGGCCGAATGAGCAGTTCTTC